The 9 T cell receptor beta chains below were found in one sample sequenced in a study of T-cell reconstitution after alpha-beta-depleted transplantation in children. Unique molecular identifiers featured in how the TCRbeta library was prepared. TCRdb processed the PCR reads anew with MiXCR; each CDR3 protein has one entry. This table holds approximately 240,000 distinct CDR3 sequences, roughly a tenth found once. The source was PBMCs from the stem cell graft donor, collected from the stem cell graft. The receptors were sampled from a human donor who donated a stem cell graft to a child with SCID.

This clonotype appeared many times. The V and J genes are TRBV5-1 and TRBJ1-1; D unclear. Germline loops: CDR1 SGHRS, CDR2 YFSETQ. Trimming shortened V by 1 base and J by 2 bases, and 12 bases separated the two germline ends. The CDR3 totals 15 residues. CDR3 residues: CASSLIAGSNTEAFF. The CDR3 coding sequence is TGCGCCAGCAGCTTGATAGCGGGCTCCAACACTGAAGCTTTCTTT.

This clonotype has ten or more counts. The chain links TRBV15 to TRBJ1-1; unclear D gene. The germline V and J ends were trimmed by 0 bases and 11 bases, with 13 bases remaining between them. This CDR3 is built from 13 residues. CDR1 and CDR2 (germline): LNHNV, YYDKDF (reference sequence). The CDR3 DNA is TGTGCCACCAGCAGAGATCCGAAAGGGAAGGCTTTCTTT. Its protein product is CATSRDPKGKAFF.

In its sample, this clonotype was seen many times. CDR3: CASSLDRGQNYGYTF. The CDR3 nucleotides read TGTGCCAGCAGCCTGGACAGGGGGCAAAACTATGGCTACACCTTC. The rearrangement links TRBV7-2 to TRBJ1-2; 11 nucleotides align to TRBD1. CDR3 length: 15 amino acids. Germline assignment: CDR1 SGHTA and CDR2 FQGNSA. Germline trimming cut 5 bases from V and 2 bases from J; bases unmatched to any gene: 4.

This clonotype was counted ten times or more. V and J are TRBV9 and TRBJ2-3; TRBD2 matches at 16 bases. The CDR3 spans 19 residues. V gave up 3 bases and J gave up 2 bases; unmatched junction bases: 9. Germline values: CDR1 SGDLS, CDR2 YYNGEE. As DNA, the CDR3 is TGTGCCAGCAGCGGTCCTCCGGGACTAGCGGGGGGGCCCACAGATACGCAGTATTTT. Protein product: CASSGPPGLAGGPTDTQYF.

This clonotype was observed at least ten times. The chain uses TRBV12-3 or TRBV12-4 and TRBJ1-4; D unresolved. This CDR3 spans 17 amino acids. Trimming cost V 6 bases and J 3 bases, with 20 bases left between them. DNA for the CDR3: TGTGCCAGCAGCCCTGGGTCGGGAAGAGGGCCTAATGAAAAACTGTTTTTT. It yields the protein CASSPGSGRGPNEKLFF.

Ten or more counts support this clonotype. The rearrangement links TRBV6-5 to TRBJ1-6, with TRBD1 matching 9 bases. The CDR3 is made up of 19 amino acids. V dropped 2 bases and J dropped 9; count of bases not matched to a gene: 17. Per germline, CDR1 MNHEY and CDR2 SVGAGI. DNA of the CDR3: TGTGCCAGCAGTTACCAACTCCCCGGAACCGGGACAGGGAGTTCACCCCTCCACTTT. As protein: CASSYQLPGTGTGSSPLHF.

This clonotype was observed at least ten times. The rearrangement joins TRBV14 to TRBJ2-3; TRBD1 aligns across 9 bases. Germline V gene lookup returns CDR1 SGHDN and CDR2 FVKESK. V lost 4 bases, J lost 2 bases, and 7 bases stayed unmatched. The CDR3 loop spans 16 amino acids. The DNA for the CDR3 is TGTGCCAGCAGCCGTGGGACAGGGCAATCCACAGATACGCAGTATTTT. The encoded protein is CASSRGTGQSTDTQYF.

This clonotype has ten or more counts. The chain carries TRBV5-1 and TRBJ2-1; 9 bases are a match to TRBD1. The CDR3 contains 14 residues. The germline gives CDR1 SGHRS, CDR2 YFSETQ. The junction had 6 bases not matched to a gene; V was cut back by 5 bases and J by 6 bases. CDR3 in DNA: TGCGCCAGCAGTTTACAGGGGGCGGGCAATGAGCAGTTCTTC. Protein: CASSLQGAGNEQFF.

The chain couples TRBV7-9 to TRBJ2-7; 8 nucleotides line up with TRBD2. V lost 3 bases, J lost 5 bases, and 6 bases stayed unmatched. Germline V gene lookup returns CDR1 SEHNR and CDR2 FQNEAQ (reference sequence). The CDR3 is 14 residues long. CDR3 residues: CASSLGLVPDEQYF. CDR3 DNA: TGTGCCAGCAGCTTGGGACTAGTGCCGGACGAGCAGTACTTC. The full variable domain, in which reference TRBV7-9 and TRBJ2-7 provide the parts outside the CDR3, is DTGVSQNPRHKITKRGQNVTFRCDPISEHNRLYWYRQTLGQGPEFLTYFQNEAQLEKSRLLSDRFSAERPKGSFSTLEIQRTEQGDSAMYLCASSLGLVPDEQYFGPGTRLTVT.